This T cell receptor (beta chain) was sequenced for a study of blood T cell repertoires in COVID-19. Study summary: COVID-19 samples, acute and convalescent, were from the United States, Italy and Spain. The analysed material was cDNA or gDNA that came from T cells, B-cell-depleted T cells, or PBMCs.

Seattle's enrolled individuals joined amid active infection and were then monitored longitudinally. Looked up from germline, CDR1 is SEHNR and CDR2 is FQNEAQ (reference sequence). V was trimmed by 5 bases and J by 6 bases, leaving 10 bases between them. The CDR3 runs 13 residues. Repertoires were generated with immunoSEQ multiplex PCR, while TCRdb's copy carries only in-frame clones and drops some. The table shows approximately 230,000 clones, with 70% to 90% occurring only once. V gene TRBV7-9 combines with J gene TRBJ1-4; weak D call: TRBD1 (6 bases). The TCR comes from a woman aged 25 to 39 with COVID-19, enrolled during active disease. Source material: peripheral blood. This CDR3 reads CASSRDTDEKLFF. CDR3 DNA sequence: TGTGCCAGCAGCCGGGACACGGATGAAAAACTGTTTTTT.